This T cell receptor (beta chain) was profiled in a study of T cells after posttransplantation cyclophosphamide. TCRdb's copy holds only in-frame clones and misses some; the assay was immunoSEQ multiplex PCR. The data show around 43,000 clones, almost 95% seen once. The sample comprised PBMCs. This TCR came from a woman aged 45-65 years in good health and a related stem cell transplant donor.

CDR3 region: CASSSGRSYTF. The CDR3, as DNA: TGTGCCAGCAGCTCAGGTCGCAGCTACACCTTC. This rearrangement joins TRBV5-4 to TRBJ1-2; no reliable D call. This CDR3 is 11 amino acids long. V was cut by 3 bases and J by 9 bases, with 9 bases left in between. Germline CDR1 SGHNT, CDR2 YYREEE (reference sequence). The entire variable domain, with the rest obtained from reference TRBV5-4 and TRBJ1-2, is as follows: ETGVTQSPTHLIKTRGQQVTLRCSSQSGHNTVSWYQQALGQGPQFIFQYYREEENGRGNFPPRFSGLQFPNYSSELNVNALELDDSALYLCASSSGRSYTFGSGTRLTVV.